This T cell receptor beta chain was captured in a study of CD8 T cells in ankylosing spondylitis. Study-level results: Reportedly, significant enrichment of disease-linked clones occurred in matched ankylosing spondylitis synovial fluid. Ankylosing spondylitis blood appeared to be characterized by a TCR beta motif of roughly eight highly homologous variants.

This clonotype was seen more than once but under ten times. What it binds is not known. Construction of TCR beta libraries was performed using quantitative 5'-RACE with molecular barcodes. Using its own MiXCR run on the 5' RACE reads, TCRdb lists one record per CDR3 protein. The data contain 350,000 to 450,000 distinct CDR3 sequences, approximately 26% of them singletons. This receptor was taken from a male donor with ankylosing spondylitis. Sequencing was done on a sample of blood, either unsorted or a sorted T cell fraction (not recorded which).

CDR3 in DNA: TGTGCCAGCAGCTTAACTAGCGGTAATCCCTACGAGCAGTACTTC. It encodes CASSLTSGNPYEQYF. The chain uses TRBV7-2 and TRBJ2-7; 8 bases are a match to TRBD2. From germline, CDR1 is SGHTA and CDR2 FQGNSA. The V segment lost 2 bases and the J segment 2 bases; nucleotides outside the gene matches: 5. The CDR3 extends over 15 amino acids. Filled out from reference TRBV7-2 and TRBJ2-7, the complete variable domain reads GAGVSQSPSNKVTEKGKDVELRCDPISGHTALYWYRQSLGQGLEFLIYFQGNSAPDKSGLPSDRFSAERTGGSVSTLTIQRTQQEDSAVYLCASSLTSGNPYEQYFGPGTRLTVT.